Given below is one T cell receptor (beta chain) in context. The record originates from a study of blood T cell repertoires in COVID-19. Across the whole study: Both acute and convalescent COVID-19 samples were obtained from the United States, Italy and Spain. T cells, B-cell-depleted T cells, or PBMCs provided the cDNA or gDNA that served as material.

The authors' processing: Estimated nucleated cell counts came from reference gene primer amplification. TCRdb keeps only in-frame clones here, not all; method: immunoSEQ multiplex PCR. Clone size and V and J calls were adopted from that table, with D and trimming inferred from the DNA. The sample lists 250,000 to 300,000 clones, 89% seen once, with around 2.1% in the top ten. J lost 10 bases, V lost 3 bases, and 13 bases had no gene match. The germline CDR1 and CDR2 sequences are ENHRY and SYGVKD. The CDR3 extends over 16 amino acids. Sample: peripheral blood. This clonotype was obtained from a man between 50 and 59 years old with acute or convalescent COVID-19. The chain combines TRBV10-3 with TRBJ1-5, with TRBD1 identical over 9 bases. The CDR3 DNA follows: TGTGCCATCAGTGACCACCGGGACAGGGTGCCGTCCCCCCAGCATTTT. Translated, it gives CAISDHRDRVPSPQHF.